This TCR beta chain was sequenced during a study of blood T cell repertoires in COVID-19. Study-level background: Collection of acute and convalescent COVID-19 samples took place in the United States, Italy and Spain. PBMCs, B-cell-depleted T cells, or T cells provided the cDNA or gDNA that made up the material.

The study assigned cohorts using participant-reported clinical history. Germline V gives CDR1 SGHVS, CDR2 FQNEAQ. The CDR3 spans 15 residues. The junction had 4 bases not matched to a gene; V was cut back by 3 bases and J by 4 bases. How the authors handled the data: For nucleated cells, counts were estimated from reference gene primer amplification. Profiled with immunoSEQ multiplex PCR; TCRdb holds only in-frame clones, not every one. Clone size and V and J calls were adopted from that table, with D and trimming inferred from the DNA. The sample records 350,000 to 400,000 clones, 88% being singletons.

The V and J genes are TRBV7-8 and TRBJ1-2; 11 bases map to TRBD1. The sequence derives from a woman aged 18-35 years who had recovered from COVID-19. Sequencing input: PBMCs or T cells enriched from blood (not recorded which). The CDR3 DNA reads TGTGCCAGCAGCTTGGACAGGGGGCTTCCCTATGGCTACACCTTC. It translates to CASSLDRGLPYGYTF.